The 23 T cell receptor beta chains reported below all come from one sample, sequenced in a study of cytomegalovirus exposure and HLA in healthy donors. PCR amplification relied on 60 Vbeta primers (plus 13 Jbeta primers). Produced via immunoSEQ multiplex PCR; TCRdb's table is partial and in-frame only. Of about 110,000 clones in the sample, roughly 15% were seen once. Material for sequencing was PBMCs. All receptors derive from a female donor in good health and CMV-seronegative.

This clone came up a few times. The chain combines TRBV18 with TRBJ1-3; no clear D gene. CDR1 is KGHSH and CDR2 is LQKENI in the germline V gene. The ends were cut back, 6 bases at V and 0 bases at J, with 12 bases in the middle. The CDR3 runs 15 residues. CDR3 sequence (DNA): TGTGCCAGCTCCCCCCGGGGTGACTCTGGAAACACCATATATTTT. Encoded protein: CASSPRGDSGNTIYF.

In its sample, this clone was seen a few times. The chain links TRBV4-2 to TRBJ1-5, with a weak D call TRBD1 (5 bases). Germline V lookup: CDR1 LGHNA, CDR2 YNFKEQ. CDR3 length equals 16 residues. V was pared by 5 bases and J by 0 bases, with 14 bases between. The CDR3 is CASSKSTVNSNQPQHF. For the CDR3, the DNA is TGTGCCAGCAGCAAATCGACAGTTAATAGCAATCAGCCCCAGCATTTT.

This clone was picked up a small number of times. This chain uses TRBV5-1 with TRBJ1-2; TRBD1 agrees at 8 bases. CDR1 is SGHRS and CDR2 is YFSETQ in the germline V gene. CDR3 size: 13 residues. V shed 4 bases and J 8 bases; nucleotides not matched to a gene: 7. The CDR3 reads CASSPTSGGGYTF. For the CDR3, the DNA is TGCGCCAGCAGCCCTACTTCAGGGGGCGGCTACACCTTC.

This chain joins TRBV30 and TRBJ2-3, with 11 positions matching TRBD2. The CDR3 is made up of 13 amino acids. The ends lost 2 bases at V and 11 bases at J; junction bases unmatched: 6. Germline CDR1 reads GTSNPN; CDR2 reads SVGIG (reference sequence). The CDR3 DNA reads as TGTGCCTGGAGTTCTTCCGGGACTAGCGGGCAGTATTTT. This codes for CAWSSSGTSGQYF.

The chain employs TRBV4-1 and TRBJ1-1; 7 bases line up with TRBD1. Germline CDR1 is MGHRA and CDR2 is YSYEKL. The length of the CDR3 is 15 residues. J lost 0 bases, V lost 2 bases, and 3 bases had no gene match. CDR3 residues: CASSQWDSMNTEAFF. The CDR3 DNA reads as TGCGCCAGCAGCCAATGGGACAGCATGAACACTGAAGCTTTCTTT.

This clone occurred a few times. The chain recombines TRBV6-5 with TRBJ1-1; a weak D match, TRBD1 (5 bases). Germline-derived CDR1 and CDR2 are MNHEY and SVGAGI. Deletions cut 6 bases from V and 6 bases from J, with 8 bases between. The CDR3 is made up of 11 amino acids. The CDR3 DNA reads TGTGCCAGCAGAAGGGGCTCTGAAGCTTTCTTT. Translating gives CASRRGSEAFF.

The chain has TRBV4-1 and TRBJ2-1; maybe TRBD2 (6 bases). The CDR3 covers 17 residues. Germline CDR1 MGHRA, CDR2 YSYEKL. V dropped 0 bases and J dropped 5 bases, with 17 bases sitting between them. The CDR3 loop is CASSQEGPGGVDNEQFF. Written as DNA, the CDR3 is TGCGCCAGCAGCCAAGAGGGGCCCGGCGGGGTTGACAATGAGCAGTTCTTC.

The chain links TRBV2 to TRBJ1-4; D is possibly TRBD1 (5 bases). CDR3 length equals 13 residues. The V end lost 5 bases, the J end lost 10 bases, and 14 bases lay between the germline ends. Germline loops: CDR1 SNHLY, CDR2 FYNNEI. The CDR3 sequence is CASSLRRGSKLFF. The CDR3 DNA reads as TGTGCCAGCAGTCTAAGACGGGGGTCAAAACTGTTTTTT.

There are a few counts of this clone. A read error may produce the germline difference seen at one junction end. The chain employs TRBV30 and TRBJ1-1; D gene uncertain. This CDR3 is built from 11 residues. In germline, CDR1 is GTSNPN, CDR2 SVGIG (reference sequence). The CDR3 loop is CAWSAQLWCTF. CDR3 DNA: TGTGCCTGGAGTGCCCAACTATGGTGCACCTTT.

This clone has just a few counts. The gene calls are TRBV28 and TRBJ2-5; D not resolved. V lost 5 bases and J lost 6, with 13 bases in between. Germline V gene lookup returns CDR1 MDHEN and CDR2 SYDVKM. The CDR3 has 13 amino acids. CDR3 coding DNA: TGTGCCAGCAGTCCAACAGAGACGCAGACCCAGTACTTC. Protein product: CASSPTETQTQYF. The entire variable domain, with the rest obtained from reference TRBV28 and TRBJ2-5, is as follows: DVKVTQSSRYLVKRTGEKVFLECVQDMDHENMFWYRQDPGLGLRLIYFSYDVKMKEKGDIPEGYSVSREKKERFSLILESASTNQTSMYLCASSPTETQTQYFGPGTRLLVL.

J is TRBJ1-1 and V is TRBV27; D gene uncertain. Looked up from germline, CDR1 is MNHEY and CDR2 is SMNVEV (reference sequence). The CDR3 is made up of 13 amino acids. The V end was cut by 2 bases, the J end by 5 bases, with 9 bases between. The CDR3 bases are TGTGCCAGCAGTTTACGGGGTGTGACTGAAGCTTTCTTT. The encoded protein is CASSLRGVTEAFF.

This clone was counted a few times. This chain joins TRBV27 and TRBJ1-4; a weak D match, TRBD1 (6 bases). Trimming cost V 10 bases and J 8 bases, with 17 bases left between them. Germline V gene lookup returns CDR1 MNHEY and CDR2 SMNVEV (reference sequence). CDR3 length: 13 amino acids. The DNA for the CDR3 is TGTGCCACCGCGGGGGGCGTCGGAGAAAAACTGTTTTTT. Translating it yields CATAGGVGEKLFF.

The chain employs TRBV7-2 and TRBJ2-2, with TRBD2 as a possible D gene (6 bases). The CDR3 is made up of 15 amino acids. V was shortened by 5 bases and J by 5 bases, with 15 bases between the two germline ends. CDR1 SGHTA and CDR2 FQGNSA come from the germline V gene. CDR3 bases: TGTGCCAGCAGCCTTTTGACGGGAGCTACCGGGGAGCTGTTTTTT. Encoded protein: CASSLLTGATGELFF.

This clone has a handful of counts. This chain uses TRBV4-3 with TRBJ2-1; 8 bases map to TRBD2. In germline, CDR1 is LGHNA, CDR2 YSLEER. J gave up 4 bases and V 1 base, and 9 bases lay outside the gene matches. This CDR3 region has 17 residues. The CDR3 DNA follows: TGCGCCAGCAGCCAAGGGGATGTGCGCGGGGGGTACAATGAGCAGTTCTTC. This encodes CASSQGDVRGGYNEQFF.

This clone was counted between two and nine times. The chain is built from TRBV10-3 and TRBJ1-2; D possibly corresponds to TRBD1 (6 bases). The CDR3 is 14 residues long. Germline-derived CDR1 and CDR2 are ENHRY and SYGVKD. The ends were cut back, 4 bases at V and 2 bases at J, with 11 bases in the middle. CDR3: CAISAAGDNYGYTF. The CDR3 DNA is TGTGCCATCAGTGCTGCAGGGGACAACTATGGCTACACCTTC.

In this sample, this clone turned up a few times. The rearrangement links TRBV7-3 to TRBJ2-2; D might be TRBD2 (6 bases). CDR1 is SGHTA and CDR2 is FQGTGA in the germline V gene. V was shortened by 3 bases and J by 4 bases, with 12 bases between the two germline ends. CDR3 length equals 15 residues. The DNA of the CDR3 is TGTGCCAGCAGCTTTAGTAGGGGAGGCACCGGGGAGCTGTTTTTT. Protein: CASSFSRGGTGELFF. Using reference TRBV7-3 and TRBJ2-2 for the parts outside the CDR3, the full variable domain is GAGVSQTPSNKVTEKGKYVELRCDPISGHTALYWYRQSLGQGPEFLIYFQGTGAADDSGLPNDRFFAVRPEGSVSTLKIQRTERGDSAVYLCASSFSRGGTGELFFGEGSRLTVL.

J is TRBJ2-1 and V is TRBV27; TRBD2 aligns across 10 bases. V dropped 4 bases and J dropped 6; count of bases not matched to a gene: 6. Germline CDR1 reads MNHEY; CDR2 reads SMNVEV (reference sequence). This CDR3 has 15 residues. CDR3: CASSSLAGVPNEQFF. CDR3 DNA: TGTGCCAGCAGTTCTCTAGCGGGAGTTCCCAATGAGCAGTTCTTC.

This clone was seen only a few times. V and J are TRBV7-2 and TRBJ1-1; 8 nucleotides match TRBD1. The CDR3 covers 12 residues. V dropped 3 bases and J dropped 10; count of bases not matched to a gene: 4. The germline CDR1 and CDR2 sequences are SGHTA and FQGNSA. CDR3 protein: CASSLGQVGAFF. The CDR3 nucleotides are TGTGCCAGCAGCTTGGGACAGGTTGGAGCTTTCTTT.

This clone was observed a handful of times. The chain carries TRBV19 and TRBJ2-5; 7 nucleotides align to TRBD1. In germline, CDR1 is LNHDA, CDR2 SQIVND (reference sequence). V shed 3 bases and J 4 bases; nucleotides not matched to a gene: 2. The CDR3 is 13 amino acids. Here the CDR3 reads CASSINRGETQYF. CDR3 nucleotide sequence: TGTGCCAGTAGTATTAACAGGGGAGAGACCCAGTACTTC.

The V and J genes are TRBV30 and TRBJ2-1; D unclear. The V and J ends lost 1 base and 8 bases respectively, with 9 bases between them. CDR3 length: 12 residues. Looked up from germline, CDR1 is GTSNPN and CDR2 is SVGIG (reference sequence). The DNA of the CDR3 is TGTGCCTGGAGTGAGCAGGTCGATGAGCAGTTCTTC. Its protein product is CAWSEQVDEQFF.

The genes are TRBV7-9 and TRBJ2-2, with D maybe TRBD2 (6 bases). The CDR3 is 14 amino acids. The V end was cut by 1 base, the J end by 3 bases, with 6 bases between. CDR1 and CDR2 (germline): SEHNR, FQNEAQ (reference sequence). The CDR3 loop is CASSLGLDTGELFF. The DNA of the CDR3 is TGTGCCAGCAGCTTAGGACTAGACACCGGGGAGCTGTTTTTT.

This chain uses TRBV30 with TRBJ1-5, with D possibly TRBD1 on 6 matching bases. Germline V gene lookup returns CDR1 GTSNPN and CDR2 SVGIG (reference sequence). The CDR3 is made up of 17 amino acids. V lost 3 bases, J lost 0 bases, and 18 bases lay in between. The CDR3 sequence: CAWSSSRTENSNQPQHF. In nucleotides, the CDR3 is TGTGCCTGGAGCTCTTCCAGGACAGAGAATAGCAATCAGCCCCAGCATTTT.

This clone was counted a few times. The chain employs TRBV9 and TRBJ2-1; 15 nucleotides match TRBD2. The V segment lost 4 bases and the J segment 3 bases; nucleotides outside the gene matches: 5. In germline, CDR1 is SGDLS, CDR2 YYNGEE. There are 17 residues in the CDR3. DNA for the CDR3: TGTGCCAGCAGCCCGGGACTAGCGGGAGGTGGCTACAATGAGCAGTTCTTC. Translating it yields CASSPGLAGGGYNEQFF.